In its sample, the clone carrying this T cell receptor beta chain was seen many times. This CDR3 is 14 amino acids long. The germline CDR1 and CDR2 sequences are DFQATT and SNEGSKA (reference sequence). The V end was cut by 8 bases, the J end by 1 base, with 17 bases between. The sample belongs to a study of blood T cells in healthy people across ages. A second PCR, run for roughly 6 to 11 cycles, used a sample-barcoded 5' primer plus a J-beta primer mix. MiXCR was run by TCRdb on the 5' RACE reads, yielding one entry per CDR3 protein. The data hold 900,000 to 950,000 distinct CDR3 sequences, with 25% to 35% observed a single time. This same sample was also part of a study on T cells of mothers and their children.

This receptor was obtained from a woman between 40 and 50 years old in good health. The V gene is TRBV20-1, the J gene TRBJ1-2; weak D call: TRBD1 (5 bases). The sequencing sample was made of blood. CDR3 sequence: CSLPCGGGNYGYTF. CDR3 bases: TGCAGTTTACCTTGTGGCGGGGGTAACTATGGCTACACCTTC.